This T cell receptor (beta chain) was obtained from a study of CD8 T cells in Susac syndrome. The V gene's germline CDR1 is MDHEN and CDR2 SYDVKM. This CDR3 comprises 12 residues. The V gene lost 6 bases and the J gene lost 6 bases, with 11 bases spanning the gap. This clonotype was detected only once. Patients with stable or active relapsing-remitting disease, all of them treatment-naive, made up the multiple sclerosis controls. With random hexamers, about 0.5 to 1 ug RNA was reverse transcribed. With immunoSEQ multiplex PCR, TCR beta CDR3 was amplified across 54 Vbeta and 13 Jbeta. TCRdb re-called the immunoSEQ multiplex PCR reads with MiXCR, one entry per CDR3 protein. The profile shows 130,000 or so distinct CDR3 sequences, over 75% of them singletons.

This chain uses TRBV28 with TRBJ1-1; D unresolved. This clonotype originated in a human donor with multiple sclerosis. The sample consisted of CD8+ T cells from PBMCs. CDR3 protein: CASSLRRAEAFF. The DNA for the CDR3 is TGTGCCAGCAGCCTCCGGAGGGCTGAAGCTTTCTTT.